This is a list of T cell receptor beta chains from one sample in a study of cytomegalovirus exposure and HLA in healthy donors. Produced via immunoSEQ multiplex PCR; TCRdb's table is partial and in-frame only. This sample has 90,000 to 130,000 clones, with roughly 78% found just once. What was sequenced was PBMCs. The receptors stem from a woman in her twenties or thirties in good health and CMV-seronegative. The CDR3 runs from the conserved cysteine through the conserved F or W. Each record gives: V gene, D gene, clone size, J gene, CDR3 DNA, CDR3 protein. A D gene is named only where the DNA matches it firmly. Rows give clone size only sometimes, using once, few, many, or a class for an expanded clone.

>TRBV7-3|TRBD1|NA|TRBJ1-1
TGTGCCAGCAGCGTCGACAGGGGGACTGAAGCTTTCTTT
CASSVDRGTEAFF
>TRBV5-8|NA|few|TRBJ1-2
TGTGCCAGCAGCTTGTATGCGGGCTCCTATGGCTACACCTTC
CASSLYAGSYGYTF
>TRBV18|NA|few|TRBJ1-1
TGTGCCAGCTCAGCGGATAGGAACACTGAAGCTTTCTTT
CASSADRNTEAFF
>TRBV30|NA|NA|TRBJ2-2
TGTGCCTGGTATCACTGGGCGTGGCGTGGCGGGGAGCTGTTTTTT
CAWYHWAWRGGELFF
>TRBV6-1|NA|NA|TRBJ1-5
TGTGCCAGCAGTGGAGATAGCAATCAGCCCCAGCATTTT
CASSGDSNQPQHF
>TRBV6-5|TRBD2|NA|TRBJ2-2
TGTGCCAGCAGTTACTCTGGGACTAGCGCACTAGGGGAGCTGTTTTTT
CASSYSGTSALGELFF
>TRBV5-1|TRBD1|NA|TRBJ1-1
TGCGCCAGCAGCTCGAGTGGGACAGGGAACACTGAAGCTTTCTTT
CASSSSGTGNTEAFF
>TRBV29-1|NA|many|TRBJ1-1
TGCAGCGTGGAGGGGACGAGAGGCACTGAAGCTTTCTTT
CSVEGTRGTEAFF
>TRBV4-3|NA|NA|TRBJ2-7
TGCGCCAGCAGCCAACTCCTGGACAGCTCCTACGAGCAGTACTTC
CASSQLLDSSYEQYF
>TRBV4-1|NA|NA|TRBJ1-1
TGCGCCAGCAGCCAAAGCGTTAGGGGAAACACTGAAGCTTTCTTT
CASSQSVRGNTEAFF
>TRBV6-6|TRBD1|NA|TRBJ2-2
TGTGCCAGCAGTAGGGACAGGGCGACCGGGGAGCTGTTTTTT
CASSRDRATGELFF
>TRBV29-1|NA|NA|TRBJ1-1
TGCAGCGTTGAAGCGTTTCGAGACACTGAAGCTTTCTTT
CSVEAFRDTEAFF